Listed below are T cell receptor beta chains from one sample, sequenced in a study of CD8 T cells in ankylosing spondylitis. Each CDR3 protein gets one entry after TCRdb re-called the 5' RACE reads with MiXCR. This sample yields tens of thousands of distinct CDR3 sequences, of which roughly 10% are seen a single time; 30% to 35% belongs to the top ten. The sequencing sample was made of blood, either unsorted or a sorted T cell fraction (not recorded which). All receptors come from a male donor with ankylosing spondylitis. CDR3s include the opening cysteine and the closing phenylalanine or tryptophan. A D gene is named only where the DNA matches it firmly. Clone size appears in some rows only: once, few, many, or a class for an expanded clone.

j_gene	v_gene	abundance	d_gene	CDR3aa	CDR3nt
TRBJ2-1	TRBV27	.	.	CASRATGGLANNEQFF	TGTGCCAGCAGGGCTACCGGTGGGTTGGCAAACAATGAGCAGTTCTTC
TRBJ2-7	TRBV27	few	.	CASSYTTGIYEQYF	TGTGCCAGCAGTTACACCACAGGGATCTACGAGCAGTACTTC
TRBJ2-7	TRBV7-9	few	TRBD1	CASSLPTGGPLSYEQYF	TGTGCCAGCAGCCTACCCACAGGGGGCCCTCTCTCCTACGAGCAGTACTTC
TRBJ2-5	TRBV7-8	many	TRBD2	CASSPRLAGSQETQYF	TGTGCCAGCAGCCCCCGGCTAGCGGGAAGTCAAGAGACCCAGTACTTC
TRBJ1-1	TRBV13	few	TRBD1	CASSFEGAWNTEAFF	TGTGCCAGCAGCTTTGAGGGGGCCTGGAACACTGAAGCTTTCTTT
TRBJ1-2	TRBV12-3/TRBV12-4	many	.	CASNSDGGQNYGYTF	TGTGCCAGCAATTCGGATGGAGGACAGAACTATGGCTACACCTTC
TRBJ2-2	TRBV5-6	few	TRBD2	CASSRGLSRISGELFF	TGTGCCAGCAGCAGGGGACTAAGTAGAATTAGCGGGGAGCTGTTTTTT
TRBJ2-2	TRBV12-3/TRBV12-4	many	TRBD2	CASTSLAGVGGELFF	TGTGCCAGCACTTCTCTAGCGGGAGTAGGCGGGGAGCTGTTTTTT
TRBJ2-1	TRBV27	few	TRBD2	CASSLSGREGGNEQFF	TGTGCCAGCAGTTTATCGGGGCGGGAGGGCGGTAATGAGCAGTTCTTC
TRBJ2-1	TRBV29-1	.	TRBD2	CSVGGAGANVVYNEQFF	TGCAGCGTTGGGGGTGCGGGAGCGAATGTGGTTTACAATGAGCAGTTCTTC
TRBJ2-7	TRBV7-9	.	.	CASSLGFYEQYF	TGTGCCAGCAGCTTGGGCTTCTACGAGCAGTACTTC
TRBJ1-2	TRBV30	.	.	CAWSEASSIIGYTF	TGTGCCTGGAGTGAGGCCAGTTCGATAATTGGCTACACCTTC
TRBJ2-7	TRBV4-2	many	TRBD2	CASSQNAGGSYEQYF	TGTGCCAGCAGCCAAAACGCGGGAGGCTCCTACGAGCAGTACTTC
TRBJ1-1	TRBV7-2	few	.	CASISTWGSEAFF	TGTGCCAGCATATCCACATGGGGCTCTGAAGCTTTCTTT
TRBJ2-1	TRBV3-1	.	TRBD2	CASSSRTSGFDEQFF	TGTGCCAGCAGCTCCCGGACTAGCGGGTTCGATGAGCAGTTCTTC
TRBJ1-5	TRBV7-9	few	.	CASSEGGQPQHF	TGTGCCAGCAGTGAGGGAGGCCAGCCCCAGCATTTT
TRBJ2-2	TRBV24-1	.	.	CATSDSTKAGELFF	TGTGCCACCAGTGACTCTACGAAAGCCGGGGAGCTGTTTTTT
TRBJ1-2	TRBV7-9	few	.	CASSPGGAGYTF	TGTGCCAGCAGCCCGGGGGGCGCTGGCTACACCTTC
TRBJ1-5	TRBV5-6	.	.	CASSLGAGGQPQHF	TGTGCCAGCAGCTTGGGGGCAGGAGGACAGCCCCAGCATTTT
TRBJ2-2	TRBV4-1	many	.	CASSQENGRTGELFF	TGCGCCAGCAGCCAAGAAAATGGACGCACCGGGGAGCTGTTTTTT
TRBJ2-1	TRBV24-1	few	.	CATSDLLDSYNEQFF	TGTGCCACCAGTGATTTACTTGACTCCTACAATGAGCAGTTCTTC
TRBJ2-5	TRBV12-3/TRBV12-4	.	.	CASSFIGLGETQYF	TGTGCCAGCAGTTTTATAGGACTTGGGGAGACCCAGTACTTC
TRBJ2-4	TRBV20-1	many	TRBD1	CSARDRGQGKNIQYF	TGCAGTGCTAGAGATCGGGGACAGGGGAAAAACATTCAGTACTTC
TRBJ2-2	TRBV6-4	.	.	CASSVGGAGELFF	TGTGCCAGCAGTGTTGGGGGAGCCGGGGAGCTGTTTTTT